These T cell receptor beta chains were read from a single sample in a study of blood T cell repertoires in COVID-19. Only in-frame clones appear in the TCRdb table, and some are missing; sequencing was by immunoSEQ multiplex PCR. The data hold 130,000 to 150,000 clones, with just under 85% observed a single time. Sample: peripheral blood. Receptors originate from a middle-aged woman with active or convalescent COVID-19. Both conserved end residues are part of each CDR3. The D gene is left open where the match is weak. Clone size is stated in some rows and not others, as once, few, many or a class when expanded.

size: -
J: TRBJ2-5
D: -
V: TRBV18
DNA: TGTGCCAGCTCACCCTGGACAGCATCGTACCAAGAGACCCAGTACTTC
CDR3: CASSPWTASYQETQYF

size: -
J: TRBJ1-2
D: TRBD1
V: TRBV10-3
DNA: TGTGCCATCAGCGCCGGACAGGCCTATGGCTACACCTTC
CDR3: CAISAGQAYGYTF

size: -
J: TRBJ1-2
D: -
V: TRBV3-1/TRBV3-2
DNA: TGTGCCAGCAGCCTTACTCAGCCAGGTTATGGCTACACCTTC
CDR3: CASSLTQPGYGYTF

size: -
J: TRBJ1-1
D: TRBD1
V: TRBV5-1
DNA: TGCGCCAGCAGCCGCGGGACAGGGAACGGAGTAGGGACTGAAGCTTTCTTT
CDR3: CASSRGTGNGVGTEAFF

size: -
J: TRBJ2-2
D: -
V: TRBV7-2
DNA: TGTGCCAGCAGCTCATTTGGGGCGGGACCGAACACCGGGGAGCTGTTTTTT
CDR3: CASSSFGAGPNTGELFF

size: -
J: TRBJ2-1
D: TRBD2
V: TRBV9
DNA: TGTGCCAGCAGCGTAGGGACTAGCGGGAGCCACAATGAGCAGTTCTTC
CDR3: CASSVGTSGSHNEQFF

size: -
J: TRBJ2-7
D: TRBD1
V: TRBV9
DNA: TGTGCCAGCAGCGCGGGACAGGGGTTCTCCTACGAGCAGTACTTC
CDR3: CASSAGQGFSYEQYF

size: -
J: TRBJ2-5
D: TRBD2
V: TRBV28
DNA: TGTGCCAGCAGGTACCTTAGCGGGATCCCCCAAGAGACCCAGTACTTC
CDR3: CASRYLSGIPQETQYF

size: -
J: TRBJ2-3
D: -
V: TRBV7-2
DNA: TGTGCCAGCAGCTTGAACCCCGGGACAAGCACAGATACGCAGTATTTT
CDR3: CASSLNPGTSTDTQYF

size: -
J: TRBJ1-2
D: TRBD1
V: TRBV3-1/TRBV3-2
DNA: TGTGCCAACAGCCGGTTCGACAGGGGGCCCTCCTATGGCTACACCTTC
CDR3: CANSRFDRGPSYGYTF

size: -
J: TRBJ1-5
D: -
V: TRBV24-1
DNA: TGTGCCACCCAAAGACAGGGCAATCAGCCCCAGCATTTT
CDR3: CATQRQGNQPQHF

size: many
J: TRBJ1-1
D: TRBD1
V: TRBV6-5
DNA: TGTGCCAGCAGCTACCACAGGGGGAACACTGAAGCTTTCTTT
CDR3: CASSYHRGNTEAFF